One and the same sample provided the 13 T cell receptor beta chains below, sequenced in a study of shared T cell receptors in the human thymus. Produced via immunoSEQ multiplex PCR; TCRdb's table is partial and in-frame only. The sample includes approximately 760,000 clones, roughly 85% of them seen just once. This same sample was also part of a study on human thymus T cells.

The sample consisted of thymocytes. The receptor set was obtained from a girl under three years old with a congenital heart defect.

The gene calls are TRBV29-1 and TRBJ2-7; 7 bases align to TRBD1. V was pared by 5 bases and J by 1 base, with 11 bases of the junction left unmatched. The CDR3 loop spans 15 amino acids. The V gene's germline CDR1 is SQVTM and CDR2 ANQGSEA. This CDR3 is CSVRFEGASSYEQYF. The DNA for the CDR3 is TGCAGCGTTCGGTTTGAGGGGGCGAGTTCCTACGAGCAGTACTTC.

The chain uses TRBV2 and TRBJ2-1, with D possibly TRBD2 on 5 matching bases. This CDR3 spans 15 amino acids. Trimming removed 4 bases from V and 6 bases from J, with 16 bases in between. Per the germline V gene, CDR1 is SNHLY and CDR2 is FYNNEI. The CDR3 sequence is CASSVGQDLGNEQFF. The CDR3 DNA reads as TGTGCCAGCAGTGTCGGGCAGGACTTGGGCAATGAGCAGTTCTTC.

This clone was observed a few times. V is TRBV5-1 and J is TRBJ2-7; TRBD2 matches 11 bases. The CDR3 contains 15 residues. Germline-derived CDR1 and CDR2 are SGHRS and YFSETQ. The ends lost 0 bases at V and 4 bases at J; junction bases unmatched: 3. CDR3 loop: CASSLGGLAEYEQYF. For the CDR3, the DNA is TGCGCCAGCAGCTTGGGGGGACTAGCGGAGTACGAGCAGTACTTC.

The V call is TRBV7-9, the J call TRBJ1-2, with D perhaps matching TRBD1 (5 bases). Deletions cut 1 base from V and 4 bases from J, with 13 bases between. The CDR3 sequence is 15 residues long. CDR1 and CDR2 from the germline V gene are SEHNR and FQNEAQ (reference sequence). The CDR3, as DNA: TGTGCCAGCAGCTTAGATCAGGGAAGGCGCTATGGCTACACCTTC. Residues: CASSLDQGRRYGYTF.

The chain carries TRBV20-1 and TRBJ1-4; no clear D gene. Germline V lookup: CDR1 DFQATT, CDR2 SNEGSKA (reference sequence). The CDR3 totals 11 residues. Trimming left V 6 bases short and J 8 bases short, with 10 bases between. The DNA for the CDR3 is TGCAGTGCCTATGATCTCGAAAAACTGTTTTTT. Its protein is CSAYDLEKLFF.

The rearrangement joins TRBV6-1 to TRBJ2-1, with D possibly matching TRBD2 (5 bases). The CDR3 length is 13 residues. The germline V and J ends were trimmed by 6 bases and 2 bases, with 8 bases remaining between them. Germline CDR1 is MNHNS and CDR2 is SASEGT. CDR3 loop: CASRRVAYNEQFF. The CDR3, as DNA: TGTGCCAGCAGGAGGGTAGCCTACAATGAGCAGTTCTTC.

This sequence joins TRBV6-6 and TRBJ1-2, with unresolved D. Germline V CDR1 and CDR2: MNHNY, SVGAGI (reference sequence). This CDR3 has 16 residues. V lost 2 bases, J lost 5 bases, and 18 bases lay in between. DNA of the CDR3: TGTGCCAGCAGTTACAAAACCGTAAAGAACAATTATGGCTACACCTTC. Its translation is CASSYKTVKNNYGYTF.

The chain has TRBV28 and TRBJ2-5; 7 nucleotides align to TRBD1. With the DNA end fitting TRBJ2-7 better, the J assignment may be wrong. Germline-derived CDR1 and CDR2 are MDHEN and SYDVKM. The CDR3 has 14 residues. The CDR3 protein is CASSLQGISYEQYF. The DNA of the CDR3 is TGTGCCAGCTCCTTACAGGGGATCTCCTACGAGCAGTACTTC.

The sample holds a few counts of this clone. The V and J genes are TRBV15 and TRBJ2-7, with TRBD1 as a possible D gene (6 bases). In germline, CDR1 is LNHNV, CDR2 YYDKDF (reference sequence). V was trimmed by 0 bases and J by 3 bases, leaving 15 bases between them. This CDR3 region has 16 residues. In DNA form, the CDR3 reads TGTGCCACCAGCAGAGATCCCTGGACAGTGAACTACGAGCAGTACTTC. This encodes CATSRDPWTVNYEQYF.

This clone was recorded only once. The chain uses TRBV10-1 and TRBJ1-1, with D unclear. Trimming took off 4 bases at V and 4 bases at J, with 4 bases between the two ends. The CDR3 has 11 amino acids. Germline V lookup: CDR1 WNHNN, CDR2 SYGVQD (reference sequence). For the CDR3, the DNA is TGCGCCAGCAGTGGAGGCACTGAAGCTTTCTTT. Its translation: CASSGGTEAFF.

The rearrangement joins TRBV25-1 to TRBJ1-1, with 12 bases fitting TRBD1. Unmatched junction bases numbered 15, after V lost 3 bases and J lost 7 bases. This CDR3 has 18 residues. The germline gives CDR1 MGHDK, CDR2 SYGVNS. In nucleotides, the CDR3 is TGTGCCAGCAGTGATCCAACCGGGACAGGGGGCCCTTATGTTGAAGCTTTCTTT. This codes for CASSDPTGTGGPYVEAFF.

The chain couples TRBV6-5 to TRBJ1-2; 9 nucleotides match TRBD1. This CDR3 has 14 amino acids. In germline, CDR1 is MNHEY, CDR2 SVGAGI. V shed 3 bases and J 6 bases; nucleotides not matched to a gene: 5. DNA of the CDR3: TGTGCCAGCAGTTATCGTACAGGGGGCCATGGCTACACCTTC. It yields the protein CASSYRTGGHGYTF.

The chain employs TRBV4-1 and TRBJ1-4; unclear D gene. Germline V gene sequence: CDR1 MGHRA, CDR2 YSYEKL. V lost 0 bases, J lost 4 bases, and 15 bases lay in between. The CDR3 covers 17 residues. The chain's CDR3 is CASSQDREGTINEKLFF. The CDR3, as DNA: TGCGCCAGCAGCCAAGATCGGGAAGGAACAATTAATGAAAAACTGTTTTTT.